This T cell receptor (beta chain) was identified in a study of cytomegalovirus exposure and HLA in healthy donors. Germline CDR1 and CDR2: SGHAT and FQNNGV. This CDR3 has 15 amino acids. Trimming cost V 3 bases and J 1 base, with 12 bases left between them. TCRdb keeps only in-frame clones here, not all; method: immunoSEQ multiplex PCR. The data hold 90,000 to 140,000 clones, with 86% observed a single time. This clone was seen only a few times. This receptor was taken from a woman aged 18-29 years in good health and CMV-seropositive. The chain is built from TRBV11-2 and TRBJ1-1; maybe TRBD1 (5 bases). Sample: PBMCs. The CDR3 DNA sequence: TGTGCCAGCAGCTTTAATACAGGCGGGAACACTGAAGCTTTCTTT. As protein: CASSFNTGGNTEAFF.